Listed here are 7 T cell receptor beta chains from one sample, sequenced in a study of neurological immune-mediated disorders (dated by TCRdb to between 2017 and 2020). Library method: 5' RACE. Data came from an Illumina HiSeq 2500. The raw public data were reprocessed by TCRdb itself: fastp quality trimming at Q25, MiXCR clonotype calling, in-frame beta chains only. Each entry merges the rows of one CDR3 protein and shows their most common DNA and genes. Across this sample there are 66,000 or so distinct CDR3 sequences, with around 3.1% seen only once. The ten most abundant clones make up approximately 3.7% of the sample. The sample consisted of PBMCs. The receptors shown here come from a middle-aged man with multiple sclerosis.

This clonotype has at least ten counts. The chain is built from TRBV7-9 and TRBJ2-1; 12 bases are a match to TRBD1. V shed 3 bases and J 10 bases; nucleotides not matched to a gene: 7. From germline, CDR1 is SEHNR and CDR2 FQNEAQ (reference sequence). The CDR3 is 15 residues long. The chain's CDR3 is CASSLGTGGFKEQFF. Here the CDR3 DNA reads TGTGCCAGCAGCTTGGGGACAGGGGGCTTCAAGGAGCAGTTCTTC. The whole variable domain, filled in from reference TRBV7-9 and TRBJ2-1, reads DTGVSQNPRHKITKRGQNVTFRCDPISEHNRLYWYRQTLGQGPEFLTYFQNEAQLEKSRLLSDRFSAERPKGSFSTLEIQRTEQGDSAMYLCASSLGTGGFKEQFFGPGTRLTVL.

This clonotype was picked up many times. The chain links TRBV20-1 to TRBJ2-5; TRBD2 matches at 7 bases. CDR1 and CDR2 from the germline V gene are DFQATT and SNEGSKA (reference sequence). V lost 3 bases and J lost 5; bases outside the gene matches: 3. This CDR3 spans 12 amino acids. CDR3 coding DNA: TGCAGTGCTAGCGTCGGGAGGGAGACCCAGTACTTC. This sequence encodes CSASVGRETQYF.

This clonotype was seen many times. This chain uses TRBV6-5 with TRBJ2-2, with 8 bases that match TRBD2. Per the germline V gene, CDR1 is MNHEY and CDR2 is SVGAGI. J lost 1 base, V lost 6 bases, and 1 base had no gene match. This CDR3 is built from 14 residues. CDR3 nucleotides: TGTGCCAGCAGGAGCGGGGGGAACACCGGGGAGCTGTTTTTT. Its protein product is CASRSGGNTGELFF.

This clonotype was recorded at least ten times. CDR3 residues: CSARRGSEETQYF. The DNA for the CDR3 is TGCAGTGCTAGGCGGGGGTCGGAAGAGACCCAGTACTTC. The rearrangement uses TRBV20-1 and TRBJ2-5; TRBD2 aligns across 7 bases. Germline-derived CDR1 and CDR2 are DFQATT and SNEGSKA (reference sequence). The CDR3 length is 13 residues. V was clipped by 3 bases and J by 3 bases; unmatched bases: 4.

The CDR3 DNA reads TGTGCCAGCAGCTGGCACGCGGGGACAGGCTATGGCTACACCTTC. It encodes CASSWHAGTGYGYTF. The chain has TRBV7-2 and TRBJ1-2; 8 bases match TRBD1. V lost 4 bases to trimming and J lost 4 bases; unmatched junction nucleotides: 8. Germline V gene data show CDR1 as SGHTA and CDR2 as FQGNSA. The CDR3 has 15 residues.

This clonotype was seen ten or more times. This sequence joins TRBV7-9 and TRBJ1-1; D remains unclear. Trimming removed 8 bases at V and 5 bases at J, with 24 bases between. Per germline, CDR1 SEHNR and CDR2 FQNEAQ (reference sequence). The CDR3 is 16 amino acids. Here the CDR3 reads CASPRAPLSGRTEAFF. The CDR3 DNA reads TGTGCCAGCCCCCGAGCCCCCTTATCCGGCAGGACTGAAGCTTTCTTT.

This clonotype was observed at least ten times. V usage is TRBV5-1 and J usage is TRBJ1-2; D is unresolved. Germline loops: CDR1 SGHRS, CDR2 YFSETQ. The CDR3 is 14 residues long. The germline V and J ends were trimmed by 5 bases and 0 bases, with 11 bases remaining between them. The CDR3 DNA reads as TGCGCCAGCAGGCCAGGTGGGACTAACTATGGCTACACCTTC. Amino acid sequence: CASRPGGTNYGYTF.